The present entry profiles one TCR beta chain with its context. The antigen is unknown. This sample is part of a study of vaccination and CD4 T cells after COVID-19. Treatment reported: approximately nine-day PBMC culture with coronavirus spike peptide pools or control peptides (ViraFEST assay). An Oncomine TCR Beta short-read assay was used to sequence the DNA from cultured CD4+ T cells. TCRdb re-analysed the PCR reads in MiXCR, keeping a single row per CDR3 protein. Of some 20,000 distinct CDR3 sequences in the sample, roughly 29% are singletons; the top ten hold around 9.9%. J lost 0 bases, V lost 2 bases, and 13 bases had no gene match. The CDR3 runs to 20 residues. Looked up from germline, CDR1 is SGHNT and CDR2 is YENEEA.

This chain uses TRBV11-3 with TRBJ2-6, with TRBD1 identical over 7 bases. The TCR sequence derives from a human donor with COVID-19. Sequenced sample: cultured CD4+ T cells from blood. CDR3 DNA: TGTGCCAGCAGCTTATTCCGTGACAGGGTAAGCTCCTCTGGGGCCAACGTCCTGACTTTC. It is translated as CASSLFRDRVSSSGANVLTF.